The rows below give T cell receptor beta chains drawn from one sample of a study of cytomegalovirus exposure and HLA in healthy donors. Clones were read by immunoSEQ multiplex PCR, and TCRdb kept only the in-frame ones, dropping some. This table holds tens of thousands of clones. The sample was PBMCs. The receptors shown here come from a man aged 35 to 55 in good health and CMV-seronegative. CDR3s include the opening cysteine and the closing phenylalanine or tryptophan. The D gene is left open where the match is weak. Clone size appears in some rows only: once, few, many, or a class for an expanded clone.

cdr3_nt cdr3_aa v_call d_call j_call clone_size
TGCAGCGCCTCGGGACAGTACGGCGGTGGGACCCAGTACTTC CSASGQYGGGTQYF TRBV29-1 TRBD1 TRBJ2-5 .
TGTGCCTGGGCTCCAGGGGGCACTGAAGCTTTCTTT CAWAPGGTEAFF TRBV30 TRBD1 TRBJ1-1 .
TGTGCTAGCAGCCGACTAGGGACGAACACCGGGGAGCTGTTTTTT CASSRLGTNTGELFF TRBV7-7 . TRBJ2-2 .
TGTGCCAGCTCAGGGACAGGGACCCAAGAGACCCAGTACTTC CASSGTGTQETQYF TRBV18 TRBD1 TRBJ2-5 .
TGTGCCAGCAGCTCCCGGGACAGGGATTGGACTGAAGCTTTCTTT CASSSRDRDWTEAFF TRBV5-4 TRBD1 TRBJ1-1 .
TGTGCCAGCAGCTTCCTACTAGCACCAACAAATGAGCAGTTCTTC CASSFLLAPTNEQFF TRBV5-6 . TRBJ2-1 .
TGCGCCAGCAGCCGCAAAGCGATGGATGAGCAGTTCTTC CASSRKAMDEQFF TRBV5-1 . TRBJ2-1 .
TGTGCCAGCAGCTTGGCAGGTAGTTACGAGCAGTACTTC CASSLAGSYEQYF TRBV5-6 . TRBJ2-7 .
TGCGCCAGCAGCTTGGGTAGCGGGGAAATCGGGGAGCTGTTTTTT CASSLGSGEIGELFF TRBV5-1 TRBD2 TRBJ2-2 medium-sized
TGCGCCAGCAGCTTAGGACTAGCGGGGGGGCCGCGGGAGACCCAGTACTTC CASSLGLAGGPRETQYF TRBV5-1 TRBD2 TRBJ2-5 .
TGTGCCTGGAGTAGGACTAGACGCACAGATACGCAGTATTTT CAWSRTRRTDTQYF TRBV30 TRBD2 TRBJ2-3 .
TGTGCCAGCAGCTTACGGGACAGGGAATCGGAGACCCAGTACTTC CASSLRDRESETQYF TRBV7-9 TRBD1 TRBJ2-5 .
TGCAGCGTTTTCTTCGGGGGGGGCCCGCAGCTTGAAGCTTTCTTT CSVFFGGGPQLEAFF TRBV29-1 . TRBJ1-1 .
TGTGCCAGCAGACGTCTAGACGGAACCCTCCACTTT CASRRLDGTLHF TRBV2 . TRBJ1-6 .
TGTGCCAGCAGTGACAGGGGAATAGGGACCGGGGAGCTGTTTTTT CASSDRGIGTGELFF TRBV28 TRBD1 TRBJ2-2 .
TGTGCCAGCAGCTTAGGAGGGAGCAACAATCAGCCCCAGCATTTT CASSLGGSNNQPQHF TRBV5-4 . TRBJ1-5 .
TGTGCCAGCAGCGTACGAAGCGGGGGGGCCCATGAGCAGTTCTTC CASSVRSGGAHEQFF TRBV9 TRBD2 TRBJ2-1 .
TGCGCCAGCAGCCGGGACAGGGAAATCTCCTACGAGCAGTACTTC CASSRDREISYEQYF TRBV5-1 TRBD1 TRBJ2-7 .
TGTGCCAGCAGCTTCGGGACTGATCTTCGGGAGACCCAGTACTTC CASSFGTDLRETQYF TRBV11-3 . TRBJ2-5 .
TGTGCCAGCAGTGAAGGCCCAGGGGTTGCCTACGAGCAGTACTTC CASSEGPGVAYEQYF TRBV6-1 . TRBJ2-7 .
TGTGCCAGCAGTGAATTAGGGGGGGGCGATGACAATGAGCAGTTCTTC CASSELGGGDDNEQFF TRBV6-1 . TRBJ2-1 .
TGCGCCAGCAGCACTAGCGGGGTGGAGACCCAGTACTTC CASSTSGVETQYF TRBV5-1 TRBD2 TRBJ2-5 .
TGTGCCAGCACCGTCACCTGGGACAGCAGGGGCTCTGGGGCCAACGTCCTGACTTTC CASTVTWDSRGSGANVLTF TRBV28 TRBD1 TRBJ2-6 .
TGTGCCTGGAGTGCTCAGGCTAAAAACATTCAGTACTTC CAWSAQAKNIQYF TRBV30 . TRBJ2-4 .
TGTGCAAGTCGCTTAGATTTCCCACCGGGGGGCTACACCTTC CASRLDFPPGGYTF TRBV12-2 . TRBJ1-2 .
TGTGCCACCAGCAGAGGGTCGACACAAACAAATGAGCAGTTCTTC CATSRGSTQTNEQFF TRBV15 . TRBJ2-1 .
TGTGCCAGCAGCAAAGGAATACAGGGAGAGTCACCCCTCCACTTT CASSKGIQGESPLHF TRBV4-2 . TRBJ1-6 .
TGTGCCAGCAGCTTGGGCGGTCCCATCTACGAGCAGTACTTC CASSLGGPIYEQYF TRBV5-4 . TRBJ2-7 .
TGTGCCAGCAGCACGGGACAGGACATACGCTCTGGGGCCAACGTCCTGACTTTC CASSTGQDIRSGANVLTF TRBV11-1 TRBD1 TRBJ2-6 .